The 23 T cell receptor beta chains listed next were all sequenced from one sample in a study of blood T cell repertoires in COVID-19. The repertoire was sequenced with immunoSEQ multiplex PCR; TCRdb's copy has only in-frame clones and lacks some. The sample comprises fewer than 200,000 clones, about 80% of which are singletons, and around 6.9% rests with the top ten. Sequenced input: peripheral blood. The receptors come from a man aged 55 to 70 with acute or convalescent COVID-19.

This clone came up once. V usage is TRBV27 and J usage is TRBJ2-7; D possibly corresponds to TRBD2 (5 bases). The CDR3 extends over 13 amino acids. The germline gives CDR1 MNHEY, CDR2 SMNVEV (reference sequence). V dropped 6 bases and J dropped 4 bases, with 13 bases sitting between them. This CDR3 reads CASSLTTTYEQYF. CDR3 coding DNA: TGTGCCAGCAGCCTTACGACTACATACGAGCAGTACTTC.

The chain has TRBV7-8 and TRBJ2-1; 8 bases line up with TRBD2. The germline CDR1 and CDR2 sequences are SGHVS and FQNEAQ. V was clipped by 1 base and J by 5 bases; unmatched bases: 10. This CDR3 has 17 residues. The CDR3 here is CASSLEGYRGGHNEQFF. In DNA, the CDR3 is TGTGCCAGCAGCTTAGAAGGCTACCGGGGGGGGCACAATGAGCAGTTCTTC.

The DNA of the CDR3 is TGTGCCAGCAGCTTGAACAGGGGGCTGGGCTACACCTTC. It translates to CASSLNRGLGYTF. This chain uses TRBV7-3 with TRBJ1-2; TRBD1 aligns across 9 bases. The junction had 4 bases not matched to a gene; V was cut back by 3 bases and J by 8 bases. Germline V gene lookup returns CDR1 SGHTA and CDR2 FQGTGA. The CDR3 has 13 residues.

The V call is TRBV7-2, the J call TRBJ2-7; no clear D gene. The CDR3 runs to 11 residues. V lost 5 bases, J lost 1 base, and 3 bases lay in between. Germline V gene lookup returns CDR1 SGHTA and CDR2 FQGNSA. CDR3 sequence: CASSVSYEQYF. CDR3 nucleotide sequence: TGTGCCAGCAGCGTATCCTACGAGCAGTACTTC. Together with reference TRBV7-2 and TRBJ2-7, the CDR3 gives the full variable domain: GAGVSQSPSNKVTEKGKDVELRCDPISGHTALYWYRQSLGQGLEFLIYFQGNSAPDKSGLPSDRFSAERTGGSVSTLTIQRTQQEDSAVYLCASSVSYEQYFGPGTRLTVT.

V is TRBV7-9 and J is TRBJ1-1; maybe TRBD1 (5 bases). V shed 5 bases and J shed 2 bases, with 9 bases lying between them. Germline-derived CDR1 and CDR2 are SEHNR and FQNEAQ (reference sequence). This CDR3 has 13 amino acids. The CDR3 loop is CASSAQVNTEAFF. CDR3 coding DNA: TGTGCCAGCAGCGCACAGGTTAACACTGAAGCTTTCTTT.

V and J are TRBV15 and TRBJ2-7, with D perhaps TRBD2 (5 bases). The CDR3 runs 15 residues. The germline V gene encodes CDR1 LNHNV and CDR2 YYDKDF (reference sequence). The V end was cut by 7 bases, the J end by 5 bases, with 21 bases between. The CDR3 is CATTEQRGKRDEQYF. CDR3 nucleotides: TGTGCCACCACAGAGCAGAGAGGGAAGAGGGACGAGCAGTACTTC.

The chain has TRBV23-1 and TRBJ2-7; D is perhaps TRBD1 (5 bases). TRBV23-1 is given ORF status, its function remaining uncertain. Trimming shortened V by 7 bases and J by 0 bases, and 19 bases separated the two germline ends. CDR3 length equals 16 residues. The CDR3 DNA follows: TGCGCCAGCACACAACCTCCCAGGGCCGACTCCTACGAGCAGTACTTC. As protein: CASTQPPRADSYEQYF.

This rearrangement joins TRBV15 to TRBJ1-4, with a tentative D call TRBD1 (5 bases). This CDR3 region has 14 residues. CDR1 is LNHNV, CDR2 YYDKDF, per germline (reference sequence). Deletions cut 3 bases from V and 8 bases from J, with 13 bases between. The CDR3 loop is CATSRGRIREKLFF. The CDR3 bases are TGTGCCACCAGCAGGGGGCGAATACGGGAAAAACTGTTTTTT.

This clone has more than one count but fewer than ten. The rearrangement joins TRBV10-3 to TRBJ1-4; D is perhaps TRBD1 (6 bases). With 0 bases removed from V and 7 bases from J, the gap between germline ends came to 12 bases. The CDR3 contains 15 residues. Germline CDR1 ENHRY, CDR2 SYGVKD. CDR3 bases: TGTGCCATCAGTGAGTCGAGAGGGGGTTCTGAAAAACTGTTTTTT. Protein product: CAISESRGGSEKLFF.

CDR3 sequence (DNA): TGTGCCAGCAGCTCCTTGACTAGCGGGAATGAGACCCAGTACTTC. Protein: CASSSLTSGNETQYF. This sequence joins TRBV13 and TRBJ2-5; TRBD2 agrees at 11 bases. CDR1 is PRHDT, CDR2 FYEKMQ, per germline (reference sequence). Losses at the gene ends were 4 bases for V and 5 bases for J; bases not matched to a gene: 6. CDR3 length: 15 amino acids.

J is TRBJ2-7 and V is TRBV29-1; TRBD2 might be the D (6 bases). The CDR3 runs 11 residues. The germline V and J ends were trimmed by 6 bases and 5 bases, with 11 bases remaining between them. CDR1 and CDR2 from the germline V gene are SQVTM and ANQGSEA. The CDR3 DNA reads TGCAGCGTAGGTCCGGGGGACGAGCAGTACTTC. Protein product: CSVGPGDEQYF.

The V call is TRBV29-1, the J call TRBJ2-7; 8 nucleotides match TRBD2. Trimming cost V 6 bases and J 3 bases; bases outside gene matches: 10. The CDR3 length is 14 residues. Germline V lookup: CDR1 SQVTM, CDR2 ANQGSEA. CDR3 in amino acids: CSVTTLADSYEQYF. In DNA form, the CDR3 reads TGCAGCGTGACAACACTAGCGGACAGCTACGAGCAGTACTTC.

V is TRBV2 and J is TRBJ1-4; the match to TRBD1 covers 12 bases. The germline V gene has CDR1 SNHLY and CDR2 FYNNEI. V lost 7 bases to trimming and J lost 13 bases; unmatched junction nucleotides: 10. The CDR3 extends over 14 amino acids. The CDR3 bases are TGTGCCAGCACCCGGAACCGGGACAGGGGGCGACTGTTTTTT. Its translation is CASTRNRDRGRLFF.

This chain joins TRBV7-2 and TRBJ1-2; TRBD1 matches at 7 bases. The germline gives CDR1 SGHTA, CDR2 FQGNSA. The V and J ends lost 3 bases and 4 bases, in that order; junction bases with no gene match: 2. The CDR3 extends over 13 amino acids. CDR3 in amino acids: CASSLDRSYGYTF. CDR3 in DNA: TGTGCCAGCAGCTTGGACAGGAGCTATGGCTACACCTTC.

The chain links TRBV24-1 to TRBJ1-2; TRBD1 aligns across 11 bases. The trim removed 3 bases at V and 8 bases at J, leaving 10 bases unmatched. Per the germline V gene, CDR1 is KGHDR and CDR2 is SFDVKD. The CDR3 covers 16 residues. The CDR3 DNA sequence: TGTGCCACCAGTGATAGGGGTCGGACAGGGGGCGCGGGCTACACCTTC. This codes for CATSDRGRTGGAGYTF.

This clone was seen more than once but under ten times. The chain uses TRBV6-5 and TRBJ1-2; 7 nucleotides match TRBD1. The ends lost 7 bases at V and 1 base at J; junction bases unmatched: 6. Germline V gives CDR1 MNHEY, CDR2 SVGAGI. The CDR3 has 14 amino acids. The CDR3 DNA is TGTGCCAGCAAACCACAGGGGTTTAACTATGGCTACACCTTC. This translates into CASKPQGFNYGYTF.

CDR3 sequence reads: CASSADSPGYTF. CDR3 sequence (DNA): TGTGCCAGCAGCGCGGACAGCCCCGGCTACACCTTC. The chain carries TRBV11-2 and TRBJ1-2, with a possible D match to TRBD1 (6 bases). The CDR3 contains 12 residues. V lost 5 bases to trimming and J lost 8 bases, with 12 bases between them. Germline-derived CDR1 and CDR2 are SGHAT and FQNNGV.

This sequence joins TRBV4-2 and TRBJ1-1; possible D gene TRBD1, 5 bases. V dropped 1 base and J dropped 1 base, with 19 bases sitting between them. Germline CDR1 is LGHNA and CDR2 is YNFKEQ. The CDR3 sequence is 18 residues long. CDR3: CASSQALRGSGRNTEAFF. Here the CDR3 DNA reads TGTGCCAGCAGCCAAGCGCTCCGGGGGTCGGGGCGGAACACTGAAGCTTTCTTT.

V is TRBV21-1 and J is TRBJ2-3; the table's TRBD2 call for D was not verified on the DNA. TRBV21-1 is a recognized pseudogene. The CDR3 runs 17 residues. The CDR3: CASSKVFGAGVGFPQYF. Written as DNA, the CDR3 is TGTGCCAGCAGCAAAGTTTTCGGAGCGGGAGTCGGTTTCCCGCAGTATTTT.

This clone occurred once. The DNA of the CDR3 is TGTGCCAGCAGCTTCCCAGCAGGAGAGACCCAGTACTTC. It specifies CASSFPAGETQYF. The V and J genes are TRBV7-2 and TRBJ2-5, with D hard to call. The CDR3 contains 13 residues. Germline assignment: CDR1 SGHTA and CDR2 FQGNSA. V was pared by 3 bases and J by 4 bases, with 9 bases between. The full variable domain, in which reference TRBV7-2 and TRBJ2-5 provide the parts outside the CDR3, is GAGVSQSPSNKVTEKGKDVELRCDPISGHTALYWYRQSLGQGLEFLIYFQGNSAPDKSGLPSDRFSAERTGGSVSTLTIQRTQQEDSAVYLCASSFPAGETQYFGPGTRLLVL.

The chain joins TRBV21-1 to TRBJ1-1; whether TRBD1, the table's D call, matches the DNA was not checked. TRBV21-1 is annotated as a pseudogene. The CDR3 consists of 14 residues. The CDR3 here is CASSTPQGLNRAFF. In nucleotides, the CDR3 is TGTGCCAGCAGCACCCCCCAGGGGTTAAATCGAGCTTTCTTT.

V is TRBV3-1 (or the pseudogene TRBV3-2) and J is TRBJ2-2; D is uncertain. CDR3 length: 15 residues. The germline V and J ends were trimmed by 4 bases and 4 bases, with 13 bases remaining between them. CDR1 is LGHDT, CDR2 YNNKEL, per germline (reference sequence). The CDR3 is CASSRASVATGELFF. DNA for the CDR3: TGTGCCAGCAGCCGAGCTTCGGTTGCCACCGGGGAGCTGTTTTTT.

The chain uses TRBV29-1 and TRBJ1-1; possibly TRBD1 for D (5 bases). CDR1 SQVTM and CDR2 ANQGSEA come from the germline V gene. The CDR3 spans 11 residues. Trimming shortened V by 7 bases and J by 0 bases, and 6 bases separated the two germline ends. The CDR3 sequence is CSGQLNTEAFF. The DNA for the CDR3 is TGCAGCGGACAGTTGAACACTGAAGCTTTCTTT.